Presented here are 32 T cell receptor beta chains from one specimen sequenced in a study of long-term antiretroviral therapy in people with HIV (dated by TCRdb to between 2021 and 2023). The immunoSEQ hsTCRB v3.0 assay was used at survey level resolution for TRB variable region sequencing. Entries here come from immuneACCESS through TCRdb and include only in-frame sequences with V and J called. Some clones fail to appear in such tables; in the studies checked, an unresolved V gene covers under half of the shortfall, and the cause of the remainder is unknown. This sample lists 13,000 to 15,000 clones; roughly 86% were detected once. The ten top clones hold 9.5% to 13% of the sample. The specimen was unsorted PBMCs, collected 6.2 years after starting antiretroviral therapy. These receptors were taken from a middle-aged man with HIV.

The V and J genes are TRBV6-4 and TRBJ2-2; a weak D match, TRBD1 (7 bases). The CDR3 spans 14 residues. The germline gives CDR1 MRHNA, CDR2 SNTAGT. The ends were cut back, 5 bases at V and 5 bases at J, with 12 bases in the middle. The DNA of the CDR3 is TGTGCCAGCAGTTCAGGGGGGCAGACCGGGGAGCTGTTTTTT. This sequence encodes CASSSGGQTGELFF.

DNA of the CDR3: TGCGCCAGCAGCCTTGAAGACAGTATCTACGAGCAGTACTTC. Protein: CASSLEDSIYEQYF. The chain employs TRBV5-1 and TRBJ2-7, with TRBD1 as a possible D gene (5 bases). CDR1 is SGHRS, CDR2 YFSETQ, per germline. The V end lost 4 bases, the J end lost 3 bases, and 14 bases lay between the germline ends. The CDR3 spans 14 residues.

V gene TRBV30 combines with J gene TRBJ2-3, with D perhaps matching TRBD2 (6 bases). The CDR3 loop spans 13 amino acids. CDR1 and CDR2 (germline): GTSNPN, SVGIG (reference sequence). The V and J ends lost 6 bases and 6 bases respectively, with 16 bases between them. CDR3 coding DNA: TGTGCCTGTCTAAGACCGAGCGGGGATACGCAGTATTTT. Its protein product is CACLRPSGDTQYF.

The J gene is TRBJ2-7, the V gene TRBV6-5; 10 nucleotides match TRBD1. With 2 bases clipped from V and 5 bases from J, the junction kept 3 bases outside the gene matches. The CDR3 totals 14 residues. Germline CDR1 is MNHEY and CDR2 is SVGAGI. Here the CDR3 reads CASSYDRGRNEQYF. CDR3 coding DNA: TGTGCCAGCAGTTACGACAGGGGGCGAAACGAGCAGTACTTC.

In this sample, this clone turned up once. The V and J genes are TRBV27 and TRBJ2-3, with a weak D call TRBD1 (6 bases). Trimming stripped 1 base from V and 10 bases from J, with 18 bases between. Germline CDR1 reads MNHEY; CDR2 reads SMNVEV (reference sequence). The CDR3 totals 15 residues. The CDR3 loop is CASSLWNRAQGAQYF. The CDR3 coding sequence is TGTGCCAGCAGTTTATGGAACAGGGCCCAGGGCGCGCAGTATTTT.

The J gene is TRBJ2-7, the V gene TRBV7-2; D may match TRBD1 or TRBD2 (5 bases each). Germline V CDR1 and CDR2: SGHTA, FQGNSA. This CDR3 contains 14 residues. V lost 5 bases to trimming and J lost 3 bases, with 14 bases between them. CDR3: CASSPTRGRYEQYF. The CDR3, as DNA: TGTGCCAGCAGCCCTACGAGGGGACGCTACGAGCAGTACTTC.

The CDR3 nucleotides are TGTGCCAGCAGCTCCCGGACGGGACAAGAGACCCAGTACTTC. It translates to CASSSRTGQETQYF. The J gene is TRBJ2-5, the V gene TRBV7-9; D is possibly TRBD2 (5 bases). The V end lost 4 bases, the J end lost 2 bases, and 11 bases lay between the germline ends. Germline assignment: CDR1 SEHNR and CDR2 FQNEAQ (reference sequence). The CDR3 has 14 residues.

This chain links TRBV5-4 with TRBJ2-7; tentatively, D is TRBD1 (7 bases). The V end was cut by 3 bases, the J end by 1 base, with 11 bases between. There are 14 residues in the CDR3. Germline V CDR1 and CDR2: SGHNT, YYREEE (reference sequence). CDR3 amino acids: CASSSPGGSYEQYF. The CDR3 DNA sequence: TGTGCCAGCAGCTCACCAGGGGGGTCCTACGAGCAGTACTTC.

The rearrangement joins TRBV29-1 to TRBJ1-1, with D possibly being TRBD1 (6 bases). The CDR3 spans 14 residues. Trimming stripped 5 bases from V and 1 base from J, with 14 bases between. CDR1 is SQVTM, CDR2 ANQGSEA, per germline. The CDR3 DNA follows: TGCAGCGTTCGAACAGGGTGGGCGAACACTGAAGCTTTCTTT. Protein product: CSVRTGWANTEAFF.

V usage is TRBV7-2 and J usage is TRBJ2-1, with unresolved D. The CDR3 is 12 residues long. CDR1 and CDR2 from the germline V gene are SGHTA and FQGNSA. Trimming cost V 1 base and J 6 bases, with 4 bases left between them. CDR3 DNA sequence: TGTGCCAGCAGCTTAGAGCGCAATGAGCAGTTCTTC. This encodes CASSLERNEQFF.

The rearrangement links TRBV6-5 to TRBJ2-2, with 8 bases that match TRBD2. The CDR3 sequence is 16 residues long. Unmatched junction bases numbered 7, after V lost 0 bases and J lost 7 bases. Germline V gene sequence: CDR1 MNHEY, CDR2 SVGAGI. CDR3 sequence (DNA): TGTGCCAGCAGTTACTCTAGCGGGGCCGGGTTCGGGGAGCTGTTTTTT. The encoded protein is CASSYSSGAGFGELFF.

V gene TRBV7-6 combines with J gene TRBJ2-3, with 10 bases lining up with TRBD2. This CDR3 is 12 amino acids long. CDR1 and CDR2 from the germline V gene are SGHVS and FNYEAQ. The trim removed 9 bases at V and 4 bases at J, leaving 1 base unmatched. CDR3 in DNA: TGTGCCAGTACTAGCGGGGCAGATACGCAGTATTTT. Its translation is CASTSGADTQYF.

This clone was counted only a few times. The rearrangement links TRBV28 to TRBJ2-7; the D gene is possibly TRBD1 (6 bases). Per germline, CDR1 MDHEN and CDR2 SYDVKM. V dropped 10 bases and J dropped 3 bases, with 16 bases sitting between them. The CDR3 runs to 13 residues. CDR3 nucleotides: TGTGCCACCACGGAAGGACAGAGCTACGAGCAGTACTTC. Its translation is CATTEGQSYEQYF.

The chain combines TRBV4-3 with TRBJ2-3; 11 positions match TRBD1. The ends lost 4 bases at V and 5 bases at J; junction bases unmatched: 8. The germline V gene has CDR1 LGHNA and CDR2 YSLEER. This CDR3 comprises 16 residues. As DNA, the CDR3 is TGCGCCAGCAGCCTTACGCGGACAGGGGGCGTAGATACGCAGTATTTT. Its translation is CASSLTRTGGVDTQYF.

In its sample, this clone was seen once. V usage is TRBV5-4 and J usage is TRBJ2-2; no clear D. CDR3 length equals 13 residues. Deletions cut 5 bases from V and 5 bases from J, with 10 bases between. Germline CDR1 reads SGHNT; CDR2 reads YYREEE (reference sequence). CDR3 DNA: TGTGCCAGCAGGGGTGTGAGGACCGGGGAGCTGTTTTTT. Translation gives CASRGVRTGELFF. Supplemented by reference TRBV5-4 and TRBJ2-2, the full variable domain reads ETGVTQSPTHLIKTRGQQVTLRCSSQSGHNTVSWYQQALGQGPQFIFQYYREEENGRGNFPPRFSGLQFPNYSSELNVNALELDDSALYLCASRGVRTGELFFGEGSRLTVL.

The chain has TRBV6-5 and TRBJ2-5; D is possibly TRBD1 (5 bases). The V and J ends lost 4 bases and 5 bases respectively, with 20 bases between them. Germline CDR1 and CDR2: MNHEY and SVGAGI. This CDR3 contains 16 residues. Here the CDR3 DNA reads TGTGCCAGCAGTTCCGAGGAGACAGTCTACGCGGAGACCCAGTACTTC. It encodes CASSSEETVYAETQYF.

The V gene is TRBV11-2, the J gene TRBJ2-7; TRBD2 matches 9 bases. Trimming took 7 bases from V and 3 from J; bases not matched to a gene: 7. CDR3 size: 14 residues. The germline V gene encodes CDR1 SGHAT and CDR2 FQNNGV. The CDR3 region is CASNLAGPNYEQYF. CDR3 sequence (DNA): TGTGCCAGCAACCTAGCGGGGCCTAACTACGAGCAGTACTTC.

The chain has TRBV18 and TRBJ1-1, with 9 bases fitting TRBD1. The CDR3 totals 15 residues. Germline V gene data show CDR1 as KGHSH and CDR2 as LQKENI. J gave up 5 bases and V 4 bases, and 8 bases lay outside the gene matches. This CDR3 is CASSLGQGPGTEAFF. DNA of the CDR3: TGTGCCAGCTCACTGGGACAGGGACCGGGGACTGAAGCTTTCTTT.

The genes are TRBV30 and TRBJ2-7, with D possibly matching TRBD1 (5 bases). The CDR3 totals 13 residues. Germline V gene sequence: CDR1 GTSNPN, CDR2 SVGIG (reference sequence). The germline V and J ends were trimmed by 4 bases and 1 base, with 11 bases remaining between them. CDR3 sequence reads: CAWKDPGSYEQYF. The CDR3 nucleotides read TGTGCCTGGAAGGATCCAGGGTCCTACGAGCAGTACTTC.

This chain uses TRBV11-2 with TRBJ2-5; D assignment may be TRBD1 or TRBD2 (5 bases each). This CDR3 is 17 amino acids long. V lost 4 bases, J lost 3 bases, and 21 bases lay in between. CDR1 SGHAT and CDR2 FQNNGV come from the germline V gene. The CDR3 coding sequence is TGTGCCAGCAGCTCGGACGCAGTTTGGGGGTCCAAAGAGACCCAGTACTTC. Amino acids: CASSSDAVWGSKETQYF.

This clone was counted a few times. The genes are TRBV6-5 and TRBJ2-1, with no clear D. CDR3 length: 12 amino acids. V lost 0 bases to trimming and J lost 10 bases, with 7 bases between them. Germline CDR1 MNHEY, CDR2 SVGAGI. The CDR3 sequence: CASSYSTPEQFF. DNA of the CDR3: TGTGCCAGCAGTTACTCGACGCCGGAGCAGTTCTTC.

The CDR3 DNA reads as TGCGCCAGCAGCCAAGATCCCCAGGGGCCCACCCGAAATACGCAGTATTTT. It is translated as CASSQDPQGPTRNTQYF. The chain recombines TRBV4-1 with TRBJ2-3; tentatively, D is TRBD1 (6 bases). The CDR3 has 17 amino acids. Germline V gives CDR1 MGHRA, CDR2 YSYEKL. Trimming left V 0 bases short and J 7 bases short, with 20 bases between.

The V gene is TRBV27, the J gene TRBJ1-4; 7 bases line up with TRBD1. This CDR3 has 17 residues. CDR1 and CDR2 from the germline V gene are MNHEY and SMNVEV (reference sequence). V was clipped by 5 bases and J by 5 bases; unmatched bases: 14. The CDR3 DNA reads TGTGCCAGCAGTCCCCGAACAGGGGACGCAATAAATGAAAAACTGTTTTTT. Residues: CASSPRTGDAINEKLFF.

The chain carries TRBV5-1 and TRBJ2-3; TRBD2 agrees at 8 bases. The germline CDR1 and CDR2 sequences are SGHRS and YFSETQ. V trimming: 1 base; J trimming: 4 bases; junction bases outside the gene matches: 17. The CDR3 length is 19 residues. The CDR3 is CASSLFGVAGRSHADTQYF. The DNA for the CDR3 is TGCGCCAGCAGCTTGTTCGGGGTAGCGGGAAGAAGCCATGCAGATACGCAGTATTTT.

This chain connects TRBV7-2 to TRBJ2-7; D remains unclear. The CDR3 extends over 13 amino acids. Trimming cost V 5 bases and J 3 bases, with 11 bases left between them. CDR1 and CDR2 from the germline V gene are SGHTA and FQGNSA. CDR3 sequence reads: CASSPRARYEQYF. The CDR3 DNA is TGTGCCAGCAGCCCCCGTGCGCGCTACGAGCAGTACTTC. The full variable domain, rest sourced from reference TRBV7-2 and TRBJ2-7, is GAGVSQSPSNKVTEKGKDVELRCDPISGHTALYWYRQSLGQGLEFLIYFQGNSAPDKSGLPSDRFSAERTGGSVSTLTIQRTQQEDSAVYLCASSPRARYEQYFGPGTRLTVT.

This clone was detected once. The rearrangement joins TRBV11-3 to TRBJ1-6; no reliable D call. The CDR3 contains 12 residues. Trimming shortened V by 5 bases and J by 13 bases, and 12 bases separated the two germline ends. The V gene's germline CDR1 is SGHNT and CDR2 YENEEA. CDR3 sequence (DNA): TGTGCCAGCAGCCCAGAATGGGCTCCCCTCCACTTT. It is translated as CASSPEWAPLHF.

The chain combines TRBV7-9 with TRBJ2-3, with D perhaps matching TRBD1 (6 bases). In germline, CDR1 is SEHNR, CDR2 FQNEAQ (reference sequence). V gave up 5 bases and J gave up 6 bases, with 9 bases separating them. The CDR3 length is 12 residues. The CDR3 nucleotides are TGTGCCAGCAGCCCGAGGGGGGATACGCAGTATTTT. As protein: CASSPRGDTQYF.

V gene TRBV27 combines with J gene TRBJ2-1; D is uncertain. This CDR3 has 14 residues. Trimming took off 4 bases at V and 4 bases at J, with 11 bases between the two ends. Germline lookup yields CDR1 MNHEY and CDR2 SMNVEV (reference sequence). The CDR3 sequence: CASSSPWGYNEQFF. CDR3 in DNA: TGTGCCAGCAGTTCCCCTTGGGGATACAATGAGCAGTTCTTC.

J is TRBJ2-7 and V is TRBV5-1; TRBD1 agrees at 7 bases. J was trimmed by 4 bases and V by 4 bases; bases with no gene match: 11. Germline V gene data show CDR1 as SGHRS and CDR2 as YFSETQ. The CDR3 extends over 15 amino acids. The CDR3 here is CASSTGTEPMYEQYF. The CDR3 nucleotides are TGCGCCAGCAGCACAGGGACAGAGCCGATGTACGAGCAGTACTTC.

The chain recombines TRBV7-2 with TRBJ2-6, with 12 positions matching TRBD1. Germline V CDR1 and CDR2: SGHTA, FQGNSA. The CDR3 length is 18 residues. The V and J ends lost 6 bases and 3 bases, in that order; junction bases with no gene match: 9. The DNA for the CDR3 is TGTGCCAGCAGTTTGCTGGGACAGGGGGCTGGTGGGGCCAACGTCCTGACTTTC. Translating it yields CASSLLGQGAGGANVLTF.

The chain carries TRBV9 and TRBJ2-3, with 14 positions matching TRBD2. V lost 2 bases and J lost 1; bases outside the gene matches: 6. The V gene's germline CDR1 is SGDLS and CDR2 YYNGEE. The CDR3 has 18 amino acids. The CDR3 here is CASSVSGTSGRGTDTQYF. Here the CDR3 DNA reads TGTGCCAGCAGCGTCTCCGGGACTAGCGGGAGAGGCACAGATACGCAGTATTTT.

CDR3 sequence reads: CASSQDRGLNTEAFF. CDR3 nucleotides: TGCGCCAGCAGCCAAGATCGAGGGTTGAACACTGAAGCTTTCTTT. The chain couples TRBV4-3 to TRBJ1-1; D is unresolved. The germline V gene has CDR1 LGHNA and CDR2 YSLEER. The CDR3 sequence is 15 residues long. Trimming shortened V by 0 bases and J by 0 bases, and 8 bases separated the two germline ends.